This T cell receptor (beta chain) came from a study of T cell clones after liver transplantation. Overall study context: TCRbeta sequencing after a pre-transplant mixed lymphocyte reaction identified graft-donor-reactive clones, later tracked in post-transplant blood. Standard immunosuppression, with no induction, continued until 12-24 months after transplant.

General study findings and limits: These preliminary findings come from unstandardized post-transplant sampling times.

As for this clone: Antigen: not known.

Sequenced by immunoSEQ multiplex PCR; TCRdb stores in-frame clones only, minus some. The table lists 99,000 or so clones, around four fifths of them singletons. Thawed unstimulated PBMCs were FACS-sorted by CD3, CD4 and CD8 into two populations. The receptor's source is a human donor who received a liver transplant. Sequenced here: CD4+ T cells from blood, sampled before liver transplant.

CDR3 in amino acids: CASRDRTGGKGEKLFF. Here the CDR3 DNA reads TGTGCCAGCAGGGATAGGACCGGCGGCAAAGGTGAAAAACTGTTTTTT. The rearrangement uses TRBV2 and TRBJ1-4; D not resolved. The CDR3 extends over 16 amino acids. Germline V gives CDR1 SNHLY, CDR2 FYNNEI. Between the trimmed V and J ends, which lost 6 bases and 7 bases, there was a span of 21 bases. The entire variable domain, with the rest obtained from reference TRBV2 and TRBJ1-4, is as follows: EPEVTQTPSHQVTQMGQEVILRCVPISNHLYFYWYRQILGQKVEFLVSFYNNEISEKSEIFDDQFSVERPDGSNFTLKIRSTKLEDSAMYFCASRDRTGGKGEKLFFGSGTQLSVL.